Shown below are 14 T cell receptor beta chains from a single sample sequenced in a study of blood T cell repertoires in COVID-19. The table came from immunoSEQ multiplex PCR; TCRdb's copy has only in-frame clones and leaves some out. The sample lists hundreds of thousands of clones; 85% were seen once. Sequences were obtained from PBMCs or T cells enriched from blood (not recorded which). Receptors were obtained from a woman aged 45-59 years who had recovered from COVID-19.

The V call is TRBV11-3, the J call TRBJ2-2; no firm D call. V lost 0 bases, J lost 11 bases, and 7 bases lay in between. The CDR3 covers 12 residues. CDR1 is SGHNT and CDR2 is YENEEA in the germline V gene. CDR3 nucleotide sequence: TGTGCCAGCAGCTTAGAAGGCGGAGAGCTGTTTTTT. It translates to CASSLEGGELFF.

This chain connects TRBV2 to TRBJ2-1; 9 positions agree with TRBD2. This CDR3 has 17 residues. V gave up 9 bases and J gave up 0 bases; unmatched junction bases: 12. The germline CDR1 and CDR2 sequences are SNHLY and FYNNEI. CDR3 sequence (DNA): TGTGCCAGAAGAACAACTAGCGGGTTTAGCTCCTACAATGAGCAGTTCTTC. This encodes CARRTTSGFSSYNEQFF.

The V call is TRBV5-4, the J call TRBJ2-7; tentatively, D is TRBD1 (5 bases). The CDR3 sequence is 11 residues long. Germline V gives CDR1 SGHNT, CDR2 YYREEE (reference sequence). Trimming removed 4 bases at V and 4 bases at J, with 6 bases between. CDR3 coding DNA: TGTGCCAGCAGCAGGGGTTACGAGCAGTACTTC. Encoded protein: CASSRGYEQYF.

CDR3 region: CASSQSVEQYF. For the CDR3, the DNA is TGTGCCAGCAGCCAGTCGGTCGAGCAGTACTTC. The chain links TRBV3-1 (or the pseudogene TRBV3-2) to TRBJ2-7, with D hard to call. Germline loops: CDR1 LGHDT, CDR2 YNNKEL (reference sequence). The CDR3 consists of 11 residues. Trimming took 3 bases from V and 6 from J, leaving 6 bases between them.

The gene calls are TRBV19 and TRBJ2-1, with a tentative D call TRBD1 (6 bases). The CDR3 contains 13 residues. The germline V gene has CDR1 LNHDA and CDR2 SQIVND (reference sequence). The ends were cut back, 7 bases at V and 5 bases at J, with 12 bases in the middle. CDR3 sequence reads: CASTRQVDNEQFF. In DNA, the CDR3 is TGTGCCAGTACCAGACAGGTAGACAATGAGCAGTTCTTC.

This chain uses TRBV27 with TRBJ2-7; D not certain. CDR1 MNHEY and CDR2 SMNVEV come from the germline V gene (reference sequence). V was pared by 5 bases and J by 2 bases, with 13 bases between. This CDR3 is 14 amino acids long. The CDR3 DNA is TGTGCCAGCAGTCCCCCGACTGCACCCTACGAGCAGTACTTC. Encoded protein: CASSPPTAPYEQYF.

J is TRBJ1-5 and V is TRBV28; D remains unclear. The V and J ends lost 5 bases and 4 bases respectively, with 9 bases between them. CDR1 is MDHEN and CDR2 is SYDVKM in the germline V gene. This CDR3 is built from 13 residues. CDR3 sequence reads: CASSPPLNQPQHF. The CDR3 coding sequence is TGTGCCAGCAGTCCCCCTTTAAATCAGCCCCAGCATTTT.

This chain connects TRBV3-1 (or the pseudogene TRBV3-2) to TRBJ2-3; 10 positions agree with TRBD2. Trimming cost V 1 base and J 5 bases; bases outside gene matches: 6. The CDR3 spans 16 residues. Per germline, CDR1 LGHDT and CDR2 YNNKEL (reference sequence). The CDR3 nucleotides are TGTGCCAGCAGCCAAGTGGGACTAGCGAAACGAGATACGCAGTATTTT. It codes for CASSQVGLAKRDTQYF.

This clone has only one observation. The CDR3 sequence: CASSPGTGNTEAFF. CDR3 nucleotides: TGTGCCAGCAGCCCCGGGACAGGGAACACTGAAGCTTTCTTT. V gene TRBV4-2 combines with J gene TRBJ1-1, with 8 bases fitting TRBD1. Germline V gene lookup returns CDR1 LGHNA and CDR2 YNFKEQ. Trimming cost V 4 bases and J 1 base; bases outside gene matches: 2. The CDR3 has 14 amino acids.

The chain employs TRBV30 and TRBJ1-5; D gene unclear. Per the germline V gene, CDR1 is GTSNPN and CDR2 is SVGIG (reference sequence). This CDR3 is built from 17 residues. Trimming shortened V by 2 bases and J by 2 bases, and 19 bases separated the two germline ends. The CDR3 nucleotides are TGTGCCTGGAGTCGGGGAAGGACCGGGTCCGGCAATCAGCCCCAGCATTTT. Translating gives CAWSRGRTGSGNQPQHF.

The chain carries TRBV3-1 (or the pseudogene TRBV3-2) and TRBJ1-2, with 8 bases matching TRBD1. Trimming cost V 4 bases and J 2 bases; bases outside gene matches: 6. The CDR3 consists of 15 residues. Germline-derived CDR1 and CDR2 are LGHDT and YNNKEL (reference sequence). Here the CDR3 DNA reads TGTGCCAGCAGCCCCCGGGACAGGCGGAACTATGGCTACACCTTC. Translation: CASSPRDRRNYGYTF.

This chain connects TRBV5-1 to TRBJ1-2, with D tentatively TRBD1 (5 bases). The V gene lost 4 bases and the J gene lost 8 bases, with 15 bases spanning the gap. Germline V gene lookup returns CDR1 SGHRS and CDR2 YFSETQ. CDR3 size: 13 residues. The DNA of the CDR3 is TGCGCCAGCAGCCAACAGGATCCCGAGGGCTACACCTTC. This codes for CASSQQDPEGYTF.

This chain joins TRBV5-4 and TRBJ1-2; TRBD1 aligns across 10 bases. From germline, CDR1 is SGHNT and CDR2 YYREEE (reference sequence). V lost 4 bases to trimming and J lost 4 bases; unmatched junction nucleotides: 7. The CDR3 totals 15 residues. CDR3 nucleotide sequence: TGTGCCAGCAGCACTCGGGACAGGGGCGGCTATGGCTACACCTTC. Its translation is CASSTRDRGGYGYTF.

This chain joins TRBV7-2 and TRBJ1-6, with TRBD1 identical over 7 bases. From germline, CDR1 is SGHTA and CDR2 FQGNSA. The CDR3 runs to 15 residues. Trimming cost V 5 bases and J 8 bases; bases outside gene matches: 9. The DNA for the CDR3 is TGTGCCAGCAGCAGGACAGGCTCTATAGATTCACCCCTCCACTTT. It translates to CASSRTGSIDSPLHF.